The 25 T cell receptor beta chains presented below share a single source sample, sequenced in a study of CD8 T cells in ankylosing spondylitis. TCRdb recomputed calls from the 5' RACE reads with MiXCR, one row per CDR3 protein. This sample has about 36,000 distinct CDR3 sequences, with about 6.3% found just once. Sequencing was done on a sample of blood, either unsorted or a sorted T cell fraction (not recorded which). The receptors shown here come from a male donor with ankylosing spondylitis or in good health (not recorded which).

This clonotype has more than one count but fewer than ten. The V gene is TRBV7-9, the J gene TRBJ1-1, with 7 bases fitting TRBD1. This CDR3 spans 13 amino acids. The junction had 16 bases not matched to a gene; V was cut back by 10 bases and J by 11 bases. Germline assignment: CDR1 SEHNR and CDR2 FQNEAQ (reference sequence). The CDR3 DNA reads TGTGCCAACAACGATGCCCCGGGACAGAGGGCTTTCTTT. It specifies CANNDAPGQRAFF.

Worth noting for this clonotype: A clone one base away is much larger, so this may be a read error. V is TRBV7-9 and J is TRBJ2-1; 9 nucleotides match TRBD1. CDR3 length equals 14 residues. Germline-derived CDR1 and CDR2 are SEHNR and FQNEAQ (reference sequence). After removal of 5 bases from V and 6 bases from J, the junction contained 5 bases not matched to a gene. In DNA form, the CDR3 reads TGTGCCAGCAGCCCCTCGGACAGGGGCAATGAGCAGTTCTTC. It encodes CASSPSDRGNEQFF.

This clonotype has at least ten counts. The CDR3 DNA sequence: TGCGCCAGCAGCTTGGCCCCCGCTGGCGGCACTGAAGCTTTCTTT. Protein: CASSLAPAGGTEAFF. The V gene is TRBV5-1, the J gene TRBJ1-1, with D unclear. Trimming left V 0 bases short and J 4 bases short, with 13 bases between. Germline loops: CDR1 SGHRS, CDR2 YFSETQ. CDR3 length equals 15 residues.

In its sample, this clonotype was seen many times. The J gene is TRBJ2-5, the V gene TRBV7-2; 10 positions agree with TRBD2. Germline V gene data show CDR1 as SGHTA and CDR2 as FQGNSA. The CDR3 is 16 residues long. Trimming cost V 2 bases and J 2 bases; bases outside gene matches: 5. The CDR3 DNA reads as TGTGCCAGCAGCTTAACTAGCGGGATTATGCAAGAGACCCAGTACTTC. It encodes CASSLTSGIMQETQYF.

This clonotype came up many times. The gene calls are TRBV2 and TRBJ2-5; D is perhaps TRBD1 or TRBD2 (5 bases each). The CDR3 contains 15 residues. The V gene lost 5 bases and the J gene lost 1 base, with 14 bases spanning the gap. Looked up from germline, CDR1 is SNHLY and CDR2 is FYNNEI. The CDR3 nucleotides are TGTGCCAGCAGTCGAGAATCCGGGACCCAAGAGACCCAGTACTTC. This translates into CASSRESGTQETQYF.

This clonotype was counted many times. This rearrangement joins TRBV9 to TRBJ2-7; no clear D gene. Trimming removed 0 bases at V and 5 bases at J, with 3 bases between. The germline V gene has CDR1 SGDLS and CDR2 YYNGEE. This CDR3 has 11 residues. The CDR3, as DNA: TGTGCCAGCAGCGTAGGCCACGAGCAGTACTTC. Its protein product is CASSVGHEQYF.

This clonotype occurred many times. The chain carries TRBV6-1 and TRBJ1-2, with 7 bases matching TRBD1. J was trimmed by 1 base and V by 6 bases; bases with no gene match: 8. There are 15 residues in the CDR3. Germline V gene data show CDR1 as MNHNS and CDR2 as SASEGT. Here the CDR3 reads CASRNRDRVNYGYTF. CDR3 nucleotides: TGTGCCAGCAGGAACCGGGACAGAGTTAACTATGGCTACACCTTC.

This chain joins TRBV20-1 and TRBJ1-1, with no clear D. Germline CDR1 is DFQATT and CDR2 is SNEGSKA (reference sequence). The V end was cut by 4 bases, the J end by 1 base, with 7 bases between. The CDR3 loop spans 12 amino acids. The CDR3 protein is CSATAPNTEAFF. The CDR3 nucleotides are TGCAGTGCTACTGCACCGAACACTGAAGCTTTCTTT.

This clonotype was observed many times. The V gene is TRBV12-3 or TRBV12-4, the J gene TRBJ2-7; 7 bases map to TRBD1. This CDR3 is built from 14 residues. Trimming removed 3 bases from V and 6 bases from J; junction bases left unmatched: 8. CDR3 sequence (DNA): TGTGCCAGCAGTTTGACAGGGAAAGGATTCGAGCAGTACTTC. This gives the protein CASSLTGKGFEQYF.

This clonotype has ten or more counts. This chain joins TRBV20-1 and TRBJ2-3; 11 positions match TRBD1. The V and J ends lost 3 bases and 4 bases, in that order; junction bases with no gene match: 3. The CDR3 runs 14 residues. CDR1 DFQATT and CDR2 SNEGSKA come from the germline V gene (reference sequence). CDR3 DNA sequence: TGCAGTGCTAGGGGACAGGGGGGCGCAGATACGCAGTATTTT. It specifies CSARGQGGADTQYF.

This clonotype was observed at least ten times. The V call is TRBV5-6, the J call TRBJ2-1; D is perhaps TRBD2 (6 bases). Germline V lookup: CDR1 SGHDT, CDR2 YYEEEE. The germline V and J ends were trimmed by 1 base and 7 bases, with 15 bases remaining between them. CDR3 length: 15 residues. CDR3 in amino acids: CASSLTSFSGNEQFF. In nucleotides, the CDR3 is TGTGCCAGCAGCTTGACTAGCTTCTCGGGAAATGAGCAGTTCTTC.

This clonotype was counted many times. The chain carries TRBV11-2 and TRBJ2-7; no definite D call. From germline, CDR1 is SGHAT and CDR2 FQNNGV. Deletions cut 3 bases from V and 8 bases from J, with 8 bases between. The CDR3 is 11 residues long. The CDR3 DNA is TGTGCCAGCAGCTTGGGGTCCCAGCAGTACTTC. It specifies CASSLGSQQYF.

In this sample, this clonotype is medium-sized. The rearrangement joins TRBV5-1 to TRBJ2-6, with a possible D match to TRBD2 (5 bases). The CDR3 sequence is 17 residues long. The germline gives CDR1 SGHRS, CDR2 YFSETQ. V was trimmed by 5 bases and J by 0 bases, leaving 15 bases between them. The CDR3 DNA reads as TGCGCCAGCAGTCGGACTCTTGGCACCTCTGGGGCCAACGTCCTGACTTTC. It encodes CASSRTLGTSGANVLTF.

This clonotype was seen a handful of times. The V call is TRBV20-1, the J call TRBJ2-7; 8 bases are a match to TRBD1. With 4 bases clipped from V and 6 bases from J, the junction kept 8 bases outside the gene matches. CDR3 length: 13 residues. Germline lookup yields CDR1 DFQATT and CDR2 SNEGSKA (reference sequence). The CDR3 coding sequence is TGCAGTGCTATACAGGGGGAGTGGGCCGAGCAGTACTTC. As protein: CSAIQGEWAEQYF.

This clonotype has a count of ten or more. The V call is TRBV11-2, the J call TRBJ1-2; D is unresolved. Looked up from germline, CDR1 is SGHAT and CDR2 is FQNNGV. The CDR3 loop spans 13 amino acids. V lost 2 bases to trimming and J lost 4 bases, with 8 bases between them. CDR3 DNA: TGTGCCAGCAGCTTAACAGCCGGCTATGGCTACACCTTC. It translates to CASSLTAGYGYTF.

At least ten counts were recorded for this clonotype. The chain employs TRBV7-2 and TRBJ1-1, with D hard to call. CDR1 SGHTA and CDR2 FQGNSA come from the germline V gene. The CDR3 loop spans 18 amino acids. V was shortened by 4 bases and J by 5 bases, with 26 bases between the two germline ends. The CDR3 protein is CASSSLIGVGLGRTEAFF. CDR3 DNA sequence: TGTGCCAGCAGCTCACTAATCGGGGTCGGGTTAGGTAGGACTGAAGCTTTCTTT.

This clonotype was counted ten times or more. The chain uses TRBV5-1 and TRBJ1-1; D is ambiguous. Germline V gene data show CDR1 as SGHRS and CDR2 as YFSETQ. The V and J ends lost 2 bases and 8 bases respectively, with 13 bases between them. CDR3 length equals 13 residues. The CDR3: CASSLSGGAEAFF. The CDR3 DNA sequence: TGCGCCAGCAGCTTATCGGGAGGTGCGGAAGCTTTCTTT.

This clonotype has a count of ten or more. The rearrangement links TRBV5-1 to TRBJ2-1; tentatively, D is TRBD1 (6 bases). This CDR3 comprises 17 residues. Per germline, CDR1 SGHRS and CDR2 YFSETQ. V lost 0 bases and J lost 0, with 13 bases in between. CDR3: CASSLARDRSSYNEQFF. The CDR3 nucleotides are TGCGCCAGCAGCTTGGCCCGTGACAGGAGCTCCTACAATGAGCAGTTCTTC.

In its sample, this clonotype was seen many times. This chain links TRBV5-1 with TRBJ2-3; 9 bases line up with TRBD1. Trimming at V came to 4 bases and at J to 5 bases, leaving 8 bases not matched to a gene. Germline CDR1 SGHRS, CDR2 YFSETQ. This CDR3 comprises 15 residues. The CDR3 loop reads CASSRGQGTGDTQYF. In nucleotides, the CDR3 is TGCGCCAGCAGCCGGGGACAGGGAACAGGAGATACGCAGTATTTT.

In its sample, this clonotype was seen many times. V and J are TRBV30 and TRBJ2-7, with 11 bases that match TRBD2. Unmatched junction bases numbered 6, after V lost 2 bases and J lost 3 bases. Germline-derived CDR1 and CDR2 are GTSNPN and SVGIG (reference sequence). This CDR3 has 15 residues. DNA for the CDR3: TGTGCCTGGAGTAGGGGACTAGCGGACGACTACGAGCAGTACTTC. This encodes CAWSRGLADDYEQYF. Complete variable domain (other parts from reference TRBV30 and TRBJ2-7): SQTIHQWPATLVQPVGSPLSLECTVEGTSNPNLYWYRQAAGRGLQLLFYSVGIGQISSEVPQNLSASRPQDRQFILSSKKLLLSDSGFYLCAWSRGLADDYEQYFGPGTRLTVT.

This clonotype was counted at least ten times. Since a much larger clone is just one base distant, this may be a read error. V is TRBV18 and J is TRBJ1-1; 9 bases line up with TRBD1. Germline V gene data show CDR1 as KGHSH and CDR2 as LQKENI. The CDR3 runs 17 residues. CDR3 loop: CSSSPLDRGGRSTEAFF. CDR3 sequence (DNA): TGTTCCAGCTCTCCCTTGGACAGGGGTGGTCGGAGCACTGAAGCTTTCTTT.

There are many counts of this clonotype. This chain joins TRBV5-6 and TRBJ2-7, with D perhaps TRBD1 (6 bases). Trimming stripped 3 bases from V and 7 bases from J, with 14 bases between. CDR1 SGHDT and CDR2 YYEEEE come from the germline V gene. The CDR3 covers 13 residues. The CDR3 sequence is CASSYEQGREQYF. CDR3 coding DNA: TGTGCCAGCAGCTACGAACAGGGTAGGGAGCAGTACTTC.

This clonotype has at least ten counts. The chain is built from TRBV5-1 and TRBJ2-4, with D unresolved. Per germline, CDR1 SGHRS and CDR2 YFSETQ. This CDR3 contains 14 residues. Trimming stripped 0 bases from V and 7 bases from J, with 11 bases between. The CDR3 is CASSLVAERNIQYF. As DNA, the CDR3 is TGCGCCAGCAGCTTGGTGGCGGAACGGAACATTCAGTACTTC.

This clonotype has ten or more counts. This chain connects TRBV5-1 to TRBJ1-1, with a tentative D call TRBD1 (6 bases). Trimming removed 4 bases at V and 7 bases at J, with 11 bases between. This CDR3 comprises 12 residues. Germline V CDR1 and CDR2: SGHRS, YFSETQ. CDR3 protein: CASSREGVEAFF. CDR3 in DNA: TGCGCCAGCAGCCGGGAGGGGGTTGAAGCTTTCTTT.

This clonotype is deemed medium-sized (0.01 to 0.1%). The V gene is TRBV20-1, the J gene TRBJ2-7; the D gene could be TRBD1 or TRBD2 (5 bases each). V was cut by 5 bases and J by 2 bases, with 10 bases left in between. Germline V gives CDR1 DFQATT, CDR2 SNEGSKA (reference sequence). The CDR3 length is 12 residues. The CDR3 here is CSARDRAYEQYF. The CDR3 region has the DNA TGCAGTGCTCGGGACCGCGCCTACGAGCAGTACTTC.